One and the same sample provided the 28 T cell receptor beta chains below, sequenced in a study of T cell responses to AZD1222 COVID-19 vaccine. Method: immunoSEQ multiplex PCR; TCRdb's copy keeps in-frame clones and lacks some. This table has about 130,000 clones, more than 75% appearing once. Sequenced material: peripheral blood, taken 28 days after the second AZD1222 dose. These receptors were taken from an adult who received the AZD1222 COVID-19 vaccine.

This chain joins TRBV6-1 and TRBJ1-5, with a tentative D call TRBD1 (6 bases). CDR3 size: 15 residues. The V gene's germline CDR1 is MNHNS and CDR2 SASEGT. Trimming shortened V by 2 bases and J by 5 bases, and 13 bases separated the two germline ends. CDR3 amino acids: CASSEYLGGDQPQHF. The CDR3 nucleotides read TGTGCCAGCAGTGAATATTTAGGGGGAGATCAGCCCCAGCATTTT.

This clone is a singleton in its sample. This chain joins TRBV7-9 and TRBJ2-3; unclear D gene. The germline V gene encodes CDR1 SEHNR and CDR2 FQNEAQ (reference sequence). V lost 0 bases and J lost 0, with 7 bases in between. This CDR3 region has 15 residues. CDR3 nucleotides: TGTGCCAGCAGCTTAGCTTCTCCTAGCACAGATACGCAGTATTTT. It encodes CASSLASPSTDTQYF.

The rearrangement uses TRBV28 and TRBJ2-1; tentative D call: TRBD1 (6 bases). Trimming took off 6 bases at V and 5 bases at J, with 20 bases between the two ends. This CDR3 contains 16 residues. Germline loops: CDR1 MDHEN, CDR2 SYDVKM. For the CDR3, the DNA is TGTGCCAGCAGCCCAACTGGGACATATGTGCACAATGAGCAGTTCTTC. Translated, it gives CASSPTGTYVHNEQFF.

This rearrangement joins TRBV19 to TRBJ1-6; D might be TRBD1 (6 bases). From germline, CDR1 is LNHDA and CDR2 SQIVND (reference sequence). V lost 2 bases, J lost 8 bases, and 13 bases lay in between. The CDR3 has 15 amino acids. The CDR3 DNA sequence: TGTGCCAGTAGTATATGGAACAGGGTTGATTCACCCCTCCACTTT. Encoded protein: CASSIWNRVDSPLHF.

The J gene is TRBJ2-5, the V gene TRBV9; perhaps TRBD2 as D (6 bases). CDR3 length equals 15 residues. V shed 3 bases and J shed 2 bases, with 14 bases lying between them. The germline V gene encodes CDR1 SGDLS and CDR2 YYNGEE. DNA for the CDR3: TGTGCCAGCAGCGGGGACTTGGGTCCTCAAGAGACCCAGTACTTC. This translates into CASSGDLGPQETQYF. Complete variable domain (other parts from reference TRBV9 and TRBJ2-5): DSGVTQTPKHLITATGQRVTLRCSPRSGDLSVYWYQQSLDQGLQFLIQYYNGEERAKGNILERFSAQQFPDLHSELNLSSLELGDSALYFCASSGDLGPQETQYFGPGTRLLVL.

The chain uses TRBV7-9 and TRBJ2-1; the D gene is possibly TRBD2 (6 bases). Germline lookup yields CDR1 SEHNR and CDR2 FQNEAQ (reference sequence). With 2 bases removed from V and 7 bases from J, the gap between germline ends came to 12 bases. This CDR3 is built from 14 residues. The CDR3 sequence: CASSLYGGINEQFF. The CDR3 nucleotides are TGTGCCAGCAGCTTATACGGCGGGATTAATGAGCAGTTCTTC.

V usage is TRBV2 and J usage is TRBJ2-7; a weak D match, TRBD2 (5 bases). Germline V lookup: CDR1 SNHLY, CDR2 FYNNEI. CDR3 length: 14 amino acids. Trimming left V 1 base short and J 3 bases short, with 10 bases between. CDR3 in DNA: TGTGCCAGCAGTGAAGGAGCGGATCTCTACGAGCAGTACTTC. Translated: CASSEGADLYEQYF.

The genes are TRBV28 and TRBJ2-7; no reliable D call. Germline V gene sequence: CDR1 MDHEN, CDR2 SYDVKM. The CDR3 is made up of 13 amino acids. The germline V and J ends were trimmed by 5 bases and 12 bases, with 20 bases remaining between them. The CDR3: CASSAQQRPGWYF. For the CDR3, the DNA is TGTGCCAGCAGTGCCCAACAACGTCCCGGATGGTACTTC.

This clone was picked up one time. This chain links TRBV9 with TRBJ1-1; 7 nucleotides agree with TRBD1. With V trimmed by 6 bases and J by 0 bases, 5 bases remained unmatched. The CDR3 is 14 amino acids. Germline loops: CDR1 SGDLS, CDR2 YYNGEE. Here the CDR3 DNA reads TGTGCCAGCAACCCAACAGGGGTGAACACTGAAGCTTTCTTT. It is translated as CASNPTGVNTEAFF. Variable domain in full (rest from reference TRBV9 and TRBJ1-1): DSGVTQTPKHLITATGQRVTLRCSPRSGDLSVYWYQQSLDQGLQFLIQYYNGEERAKGNILERFSAQQFPDLHSELNLSSLELGDSALYFCASNPTGVNTEAFFGQGTRLTVV.

This clone was detected once. The V gene is TRBV9, the J gene TRBJ1-1, with D unresolved. The CDR3 spans 14 residues. The germline V and J ends were trimmed by 3 bases and 1 base, with 10 bases remaining between them. The germline gives CDR1 SGDLS, CDR2 YYNGEE. CDR3 coding DNA: TGTGCCAGCAGCGAAAGACCCAGGAACACTGAAGCTTTCTTT. Translation: CASSERPRNTEAFF.

J is TRBJ1-2 and V is TRBV28; no definite D call. This CDR3 has 16 amino acids. Germline loops: CDR1 MDHEN, CDR2 SYDVKM. The germline V and J ends were trimmed by 5 bases and 1 base, with 17 bases remaining between them. CDR3 sequence (DNA): TGTGCCAGCAGTGCGGAAGGGAAATATCATAACTATGGCTACACCTTC. Translated, it gives CASSAEGKYHNYGYTF.

The rearrangement joins TRBV5-1 to TRBJ2-2, with D maybe TRBD2 (5 bases). V dropped 5 bases and J dropped 3 bases, with 14 bases sitting between them. Germline V gene lookup returns CDR1 SGHRS and CDR2 YFSETQ. The length of the CDR3 is 15 residues. Here the CDR3 reads CASSAGQVDTGELFF. CDR3 DNA: TGCGCCAGCAGTGCGGGTCAGGTCGACACCGGGGAGCTGTTTTTT.

In DNA, the CDR3 is TGTGCCAGCGCCGCGGGCCTTGGGCGTGGCTACACCTTC. Encoded protein: CASAAGLGRGYTF. V and J are TRBV5-6 and TRBJ1-2; no firm D call. In germline, CDR1 is SGHDT, CDR2 YYEEEE. V lost 7 bases, J lost 7 bases, and 17 bases lay in between. The CDR3 is 13 residues long.

The chain couples TRBV7-2 to TRBJ2-2; D not resolved. The CDR3 contains 16 residues. V lost 1 base and J 3 bases, leaving 12 bases between the germline ends. Per germline, CDR1 SGHTA and CDR2 FQGNSA. CDR3 residues: CASSLGPIRDTGELFF. The CDR3 DNA reads as TGTGCCAGCAGCTTAGGGCCCATAAGGGACACCGGGGAGCTGTTTTTT.

The chain carries TRBV19 and TRBJ2-7, with a tentative D call TRBD1 (5 bases). The CDR3 is made up of 14 amino acids. CDR1 and CDR2 from the germline V gene are LNHDA and SQIVND (reference sequence). The V end was cut by 5 bases, the J end by 0 bases, with 11 bases between. The CDR3 sequence: CASSPGLHSYEQYF. CDR3 in DNA: TGTGCCAGTAGTCCAGGGCTCCACTCCTACGAGCAGTACTTC.

This chain connects TRBV9 to TRBJ1-2; D not certain. Per the germline V gene, CDR1 is SGDLS and CDR2 is YYNGEE. V was shortened by 5 bases and J by 7 bases, with 15 bases between the two germline ends. There are 13 residues in the CDR3. The CDR3 nucleotides read TGTGCCAGCAGTGGAAACAGCTTCGGTGGCTACACCTTC. It codes for CASSGNSFGGYTF.

Concerning this clone itself: The sample holds other DNA sequences that translate to the same CDR3. The CDR3 sequence: CASSLGTAYGYTF. DNA of the CDR3: TGTGCCAGCAGCTTAGGGACAGCTTATGGCTACACCTTC. The J gene is TRBJ1-2, the V gene TRBV11-2; tentatively, D is TRBD1 (6 bases). The V end lost 1 base, the J end lost 5 bases, and 8 bases lay between the germline ends. Germline V gene sequence: CDR1 SGHAT, CDR2 FQNNGV. The CDR3 covers 13 residues.

This chain joins TRBV7-3 and TRBJ1-6; no clear D. Germline V CDR1 and CDR2: SGHTA, FQGTGA. The germline V and J ends were trimmed by 1 base and 8 bases, with 9 bases remaining between them. The CDR3 extends over 14 amino acids. The CDR3 reads CASSLSGGYSPLHF. The CDR3 DNA reads as TGTGCCAGCAGCTTAAGCGGCGGCTATTCACCCCTCCACTTT.

The V gene is TRBV28, the J gene TRBJ2-5; TRBD1 agrees at 9 bases. The V gene's germline CDR1 is MDHEN and CDR2 SYDVKM. The CDR3 runs 16 residues. V shed 3 bases and J 4 bases; nucleotides not matched to a gene: 9. The CDR3 reads CASSFVGTGNRETQYF. DNA of the CDR3: TGTGCCAGCAGTTTTGTAGGGACAGGGAATCGAGAGACCCAGTACTTC.

This CDR3 reads CASEYQGVGNQPQHF. CDR3 sequence (DNA): TGTGCCAGCGAGTACCAGGGTGTCGGCAATCAGCCCCAGCATTTT. This sequence joins TRBV6-5 and TRBJ1-5, with D perhaps matching TRBD1 (5 bases). CDR1 and CDR2 from the germline V gene are MNHEY and SVGAGI. The CDR3 has 15 amino acids. Trimming left V 8 bases short and J 2 bases short, with 16 bases between.

V is TRBV20-1 and J is TRBJ2-7; D is ambiguous. Germline assignment: CDR1 DFQATT and CDR2 SNEGSKA (reference sequence). The V and J ends lost 4 bases and 6 bases respectively, with 10 bases between them. This CDR3 spans 11 amino acids. The CDR3: CSANSFPEQYF. In DNA form, the CDR3 reads TGCAGTGCTAATTCCTTCCCCGAGCAGTACTTC.

This sequence joins TRBV7-9 and TRBJ1-1; the D gene is possibly TRBD1 (6 bases). Between the trimmed V and J ends, which lost 5 bases and 5 bases, there was a span of 18 bases. This CDR3 has 15 residues. Germline CDR1 reads SEHNR; CDR2 reads FQNEAQ (reference sequence). The CDR3 protein is CASSRPRGHGTEAFF. DNA of the CDR3: TGTGCCAGCAGCCGCCCCCGGGGACACGGTACTGAAGCTTTCTTT.

The chain joins TRBV6-5 to TRBJ1-2; D gene uncertain. CDR1 and CDR2 from the germline V gene are MNHEY and SVGAGI. Trimming cost V 10 bases and J 8 bases, with 14 bases left between them. The CDR3 runs 11 residues. The CDR3 here is CATVAVKGYTF. Here the CDR3 DNA reads TGTGCCACCGTCGCGGTCAAGGGCTACACCTTC.

The rearrangement joins TRBV7-3 to TRBJ1-1; TRBD1 is a possible D gene (6 bases). The CDR3 extends over 14 amino acids. Germline V lookup: CDR1 SGHTA, CDR2 FQGTGA. V was trimmed by 4 bases and J by 4 bases, leaving 13 bases between them. For the CDR3, the DNA is TGTGCCAGCAGCTCGAGGGGGTTGGGCACTGAAGCTTTCTTT. It yields the protein CASSSRGLGTEAFF.

This clone was recorded once. The chain couples TRBV20-1 to TRBJ2-1; D gene unclear. Per germline, CDR1 DFQATT and CDR2 SNEGSKA (reference sequence). Trimming took 4 bases from V and 5 from J, leaving 6 bases between them. This CDR3 spans 11 amino acids. DNA of the CDR3: TGCAGTGCTATTGGGGACAATGAGCAGTTCTTC. Encoded protein: CSAIGDNEQFF.

The chain recombines TRBV6-5 with TRBJ1-1; D unclear. From germline, CDR1 is MNHEY and CDR2 SVGAGI. Trimming cost V 7 bases and J 1 base, with 10 bases left between them. This CDR3 is built from 13 residues. CDR3 DNA: TGTGCCAGCATTCGGGTTGGGAACACTGAAGCTTTCTTT. Its translation is CASIRVGNTEAFF.

The chain employs TRBV24-1 and TRBJ1-5; 8 bases map to TRBD1. The ends lost 5 bases at V and 3 bases at J; junction bases unmatched: 17. The CDR3 is 19 residues long. CDR1 and CDR2 from the germline V gene are KGHDR and SFDVKD. In DNA, the CDR3 is TGTGCCACCAGTGCCTCAGCGGAACAGGGGGGGTCGAACAATCAGCCCCAGCATTTT. Amino acid sequence: CATSASAEQGGSNNQPQHF.

V is TRBV12-5 and J is TRBJ1-3, with D possibly TRBD1 on 6 matching bases. Germline V gene lookup returns CDR1 LGHNT and CDR2 FRNRAP. V lost 0 bases and J 5 bases, leaving 11 bases between the germline ends. This CDR3 region has 15 residues. The DNA of the CDR3 is TGTGCTAGTGGTTTGGTAGGGGACACTCGAAACACCATATATTTT. Translating gives CASGLVGDTRNTIYF.